This T cell receptor (beta chain) was captured by sequencing in a study of glioma-infiltrating T cells after dendritic cell vaccination. Data came from immunoSEQ multiplex PCR; TCRdb stores just in-frame clones and leaves some out. The sample has 100,000 or so clones, 80% seen once. V lost 4 bases, J lost 0 bases, and 12 bases lay in between. The length of the CDR3 is 15 residues. Looked up from germline, CDR1 is LGHNA and CDR2 is YNFKEQ. The time point here: after dendritic cell vaccination, including at tumor progression/relapse. The sequence was obtained from a human donor with glioblastoma. The chain links TRBV4-2 to TRBJ1-2; D gene unclear. The sequencing used blood, collected after dendritic cell vaccination. The CDR3 sequence is CASSPEPTANYGYTF. For the CDR3, the DNA is TGTGCCAGCAGCCCAGAACCTACCGCTAACTATGGCTACACCTTC.